The entry below describes one T cell receptor (beta chain). Its target is unknown. These data belong to a study of T cells after posttransplantation cyclophosphamide. Profiling relied on immunoSEQ multiplex PCR, and the TCRdb table lists in-frame clones only, not all of them. The sample has approximately 56,000 clones; approximately 94% are singletons. General study results and limits: Donor CD8+ memory clones often dominated recipient blood repertoires at later times.

V lost 3 bases, J lost 3 bases, and 6 bases lay in between. Germline V gene data show CDR1 as SNHLY and CDR2 as FYNNEI. The CDR3 has 13 residues. Peripheral blood was collected from the related graft donor on the marrow donation day. The sequenced sample was PBMCs. The clonotype was recovered from a woman in her 30s in good health and a related stem cell transplant donor. The J gene is TRBJ1-5, the V gene TRBV2, with a weak D call TRBD1 (6 bases). The CDR3 region has the DNA TGTGCCAGCAGTGAGGGGGCCAATCAGCCCCAGCATTTT. It is translated as CASSEGANQPQHF.